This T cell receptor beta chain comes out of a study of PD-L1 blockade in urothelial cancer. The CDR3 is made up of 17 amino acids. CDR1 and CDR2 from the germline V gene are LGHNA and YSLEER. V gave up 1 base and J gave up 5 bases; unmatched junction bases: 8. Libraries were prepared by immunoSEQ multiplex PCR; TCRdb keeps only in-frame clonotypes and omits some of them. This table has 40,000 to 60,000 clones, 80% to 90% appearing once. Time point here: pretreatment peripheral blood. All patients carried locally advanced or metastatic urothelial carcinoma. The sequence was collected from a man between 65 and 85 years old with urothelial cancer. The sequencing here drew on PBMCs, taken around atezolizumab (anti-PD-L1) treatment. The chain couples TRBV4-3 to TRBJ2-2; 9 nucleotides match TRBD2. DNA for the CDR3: TGCGCCAGCAGCCAAGGACACGGCGGGAGGGATACCGGGGAGCTGTTTTTT. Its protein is CASSQGHGGRDTGELFF.